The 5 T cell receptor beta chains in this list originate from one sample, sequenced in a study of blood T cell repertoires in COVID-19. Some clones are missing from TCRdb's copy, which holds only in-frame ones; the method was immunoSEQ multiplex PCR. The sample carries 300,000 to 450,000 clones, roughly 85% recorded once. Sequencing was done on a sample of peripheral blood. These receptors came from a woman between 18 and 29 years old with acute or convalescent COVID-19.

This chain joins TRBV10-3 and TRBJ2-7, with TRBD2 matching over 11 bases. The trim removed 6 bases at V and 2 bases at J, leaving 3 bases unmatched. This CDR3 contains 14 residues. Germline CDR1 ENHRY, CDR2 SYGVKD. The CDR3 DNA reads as TGTGCCATCAGCTCACTAGCGGGGGCCTACGAGCAGTACTTC. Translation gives CAISSLAGAYEQYF.

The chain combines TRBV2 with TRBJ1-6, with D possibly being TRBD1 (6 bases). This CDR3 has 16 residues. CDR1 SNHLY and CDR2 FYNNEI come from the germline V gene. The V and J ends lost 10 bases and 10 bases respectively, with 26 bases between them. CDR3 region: CATTLQGMRSGSPLHF. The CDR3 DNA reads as TGTGCCACTACGTTACAGGGAATGAGGTCTGGGTCACCCCTCCACTTT.

CDR3 bases: TGTGCCAGCAGTTACAGGCTCCGGGGGTACGAGCAGTACTTC. Translation: CASSYRLRGYEQYF. V gene TRBV6-5 combines with J gene TRBJ2-7, with a tentative D call TRBD2 (6 bases). This CDR3 is 14 amino acids long. V was cut by 2 bases and J by 4 bases, with 12 bases left in between. Germline V CDR1 and CDR2: MNHEY, SVGAGI.

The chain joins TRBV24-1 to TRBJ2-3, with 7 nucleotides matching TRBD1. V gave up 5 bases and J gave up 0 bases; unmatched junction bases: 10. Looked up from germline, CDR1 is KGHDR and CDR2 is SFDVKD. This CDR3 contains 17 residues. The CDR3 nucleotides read TGTGCCACCAGTGCCCAAAGAAGGGGGCATAGCACAGATACGCAGTATTTT. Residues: CATSAQRRGHSTDTQYF.

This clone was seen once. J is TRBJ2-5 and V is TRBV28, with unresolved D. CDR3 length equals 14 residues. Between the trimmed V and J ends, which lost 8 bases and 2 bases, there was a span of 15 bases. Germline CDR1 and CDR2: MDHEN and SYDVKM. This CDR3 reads CASDDSGAQETQYF. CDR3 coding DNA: TGTGCCAGCGACGACTCGGGTGCGCAAGAGACCCAGTACTTC.